Detailed here is one T cell receptor beta chain. Generated by immunoSEQ multiplex PCR, the TCRdb table keeps only in-frame clones and is missing some. The sample contains 250,000 to 300,000 clones, approximately 84% of which appear only once. Trimming stripped 3 bases from V and 6 bases from J, with 18 bases between. CDR3 length equals 15 residues. CDR1 is SGHTA, CDR2 FQGNSA, per germline. This sample is part of a study of blood T cell repertoires in COVID-19. The gene calls are TRBV7-2 and TRBJ2-7; possible D gene TRBD1, 5 bases. The specimen was PBMCs or T cells enriched from blood (not recorded which). The TCR originated in a man aged 18-30 years who had recovered from COVID-19. This chain's CDR3 is CASSFKPQGWGEQYF. The CDR3 region has the DNA TGTGCCAGCAGCTTCAAACCGCAGGGCTGGGGCGAGCAGTACTTC.